The rows below give T cell receptor beta chains drawn from one sample of a study of tumor and adjacent non-tumor tissue in lung cancer. TCRdb analysed the multiplex PCR reads with MiXCR anew, one entry per CDR3 protein. The table has 65,000 to 95,000 distinct CDR3 sequences, 55% to 70% seen once; the top ten hold 10% to 15%. The sample comprised lung tumor tissue. The receptors derive from a woman in her 70s with non-small cell lung cancer. CDR3s include the opening cysteine and the closing phenylalanine or tryptophan. D genes are given only for firm matches. Some rows mark clone size as missing; the rest say once, few, many or name a class of expanded clone.

j_gene	v_gene	abundance	d_gene	CDR3aa	CDR3nt
TRBJ1-1	TRBV6-5	-	-	CAGAGDLNTEAFF	TGTGCCGGCGCGGGCGACCTTAATACTGAAGCTTTCTTT
TRBJ1-5	TRBV30	-	-	CAWSDRSNQPQHF	TGCGCCTGGAGTGACAGAAGCAATCAGCCCCAGCATTTT
TRBJ2-5	TRBV7-9	-	-	CASSTQAWQGGQETQYF	TGTGCCAGCAGCACTCAAGCTTGGCAGGGGGGGCAAGAGACCCAGTACTTC
TRBJ1-5	TRBV6-1	-	-	CDSSDFHRDPGPRHF	TGTGACAGCAGTGACTTTCACAGGGACCCAGGGCCCCGACATTTT
TRBJ2-1	TRBV29-1	-	TRBD2	CSVPSGTSGRTGHEQLF	TGCAGCGTGCCATCCGGGACTAGCGGGAGAACGGGCCATGAGCAGCTCTTC
TRBJ2-1	TRBV6-1	medium-sized	-	CASRQTRGSGNNEQFF	TGTGCCAGCCGCCAAACCCGAGGTTCAGGTAACAATGAGCAGTTCTTC
TRBJ2-1	TRBV29-1	few	TRBD2	CSVGKGGTSDRFF	TGCAGCGTTGGAAAGGGTGGGACTAGCGATAGGTTCTTC
TRBJ2-5	TRBV6-2/TRBV6-3	-	-	CASSLRQSPRTLYF	TGTGCCAGCAGTCTTCGACAGTCCCCCAGGACCCTGTACTTC
TRBJ1-5	TRBV29-1	-	-	CSVRDAGNQPQHF	TGCAGCGTCAGGGATGCTGGCAATCAGCCCCAGCATTTT
TRBJ2-7	TRBV6-6	-	TRBD1	CASGSGQGWRYF	TGTGCCAGCGGCTCAGGACAGGGATGGAGGTACTTC
TRBJ2-7	TRBV30	few	-	CAWTRGLTGSYEQYF	TGTGCCTGGACCCGAGGACTTACAGGCTCCTACGAGCAGTACTTC
TRBJ1-5	TRBV5-6	-	-	CASSLGTGVSNQPQHF	TGTGCCAGCAGCCTCGGGACGGGAGTAAGCAATCAGCCCCAGCATTTT
TRBJ2-7	TRBV6-5	-	TRBD2	CASSYRGRGEYEQYF	TGTGCTAGCAGTTATAGGGGACGGGGGGAATACGAGCAGTACTTC
TRBJ2-1	TRBV5-1	many	-	CASSLDNSLDEQFF	TGCGCCAGCAGCTTGGATAACTCTCTAGATGAGCAGTTCTTC
TRBJ2-1	TRBV5-4	-	TRBD2	CASSLGIAGGGEQFF	TGTGCCAGCAGCTTGGGGATAGCGGGCGGCGGTGAGCAGTTCTTC
TRBJ1-1	TRBV5-1	-	-	CANSNITGPPEAFF	TGCGCCAACAGCAATATAACAGGACCGCCTGAAGCTTTCTTT
TRBJ1-1	TRBV29-1	-	-	CSVHWGELGDTEAFF	TGCAGCGTCCACTGGGGCGAGTTAGGAGACACTGAAGCTTTCTTT
TRBJ2-7	TRBV4-1	-	-	CASSQGGQLASYERYF	TGCGCCAGCAGCCAAGGTGGTCAGCTCGCCTCCTACGAGCGGTACTTC
TRBJ2-7	TRBV7-8	-	-	CASSLVGGGGHSEQYF	TGTGCCAGCAGCTTAGTGGGGGGCGGAGGGCATTCTGAGCAGTACTTC
TRBJ2-2	TRBV18	-	TRBD2	CASTRGLAGAGTGESFF	TGTGCCAGCACACGAGGACTAGCGGGAGCGGGCACCGGGGAGTCGTTTTTT
TRBJ2-1	TRBV20-1	-	-	CSTRLSPGSSYNEQFF	TGCAGTACTCGTCTTTCCCCGGGAAGCTCCTACAATGAGCAGTTCTTC
TRBJ1-2	TRBV10-3	-	-	CAINLGSNYGHTF	TGTGCCATCAATTTGGGGTCCAACTATGGTCACACCTTC
TRBJ1-2	TRBV19	-	-	CASSHPSTGTYGYTF	TGTGCCAGTAGTCACCCCTCGACAGGAACCTATGGCTACACCTTC
TRBJ1-1	TRBV4-1	-	-	CASRHQTENTEAFF	TGCGCCAGCAGGCACCAGACAGAGAACACTGAAGCCTTCTTT
TRBJ2-1	TRBV6-6	-	-	CASSPPRYTRQYNEQFF	TGTGCCAGCAGCCCTCCCCGGTATACAAGACAATACAATGAGCAGTTCTTC
TRBJ2-1	TRBV6-5	-	-	CASSSRPGSYNEQLF	TGTGCCAGCAGTTCAAGACCAGGTTCCTACAATGAGCAGTTATTC
TRBJ2-5	TRBV28	many	TRBD1	CASSLRQGATQETQYF	TGTGCCAGCAGTTTAAGACAGGGGGCAACCCAAGAGACCCAGTACTTC
TRBJ1-2	TRBV28	-	-	CASSLQWSHYGYTF	TGTGCTAGCAGCCTACAGTGGTCCCACTATGGCTACACCTTC
TRBJ2-2	TRBV7-3	-	-	CSSSLTPSGRNTGELFF	TGTTCCAGCAGCTTAACCCCCAGTGGGAGGAACACCGGGGAGCTGTTTTTT
TRBJ2-6	TRBV5-4	-	-	CASKDTSGAIVLTF	TGTGCCAGTAAAGACACCTCTGGGGCCATCGTCCTGACTTTC
TRBJ2-7	TRBV20-1	once	-	CSASGSGVGRPYELYF	TGCAGTGCTAGTGGCTCGGGGGTGGGGAGGCCCTACGAGCTGTACTTC
TRBJ1-3	TRBV10-1	many	-	CASSSSGIGNTIYF	-
TRBJ1-1	TRBV29-1	once	-	CSVEDLMERAIMNTETFF	TGCAGCGTTGAAGATCTTATGGAGCGTGCCATTATGAACACTGAAACTTTCTTT
TRBJ2-7	TRBV28	-	TRBD2	CASTPYLAGTGYEQYF	TGTGCCAGCACTCCGTATTTAGCGGGAACGGGATACGAGCAGTACTTC
TRBJ1-4	TRBV30	-	-	CAWRYGGREKLFF	TGTGCCTGGAGGTACGGGGGCCGAGAAAAACTGTTTTTT
TRBJ2-7	TRBV10-1	-	-	CASSRDQNSYEQYF	TGCGCCAGCAGCCGGGACCAGAACTCATACGAGCAGTACTTC
TRBJ2-4	TRBV6-5	-	-	CASSYSHGPPKNIQYF	TGTGCCAGTAGTTACTCCCACGGGCCCCCCAAAAACATTCAGTACTTC
TRBJ2-5	TRBV29-1	medium-sized	TRBD1	CSVNPQGDAWETQYF	TGCAGCGTCAACCCTCAGGGGGACGCTTGGGAGACCCAGTACTTC
TRBJ1-2	TRBV30	many	-	CAWSVGPGAPYGYTF	TGTGCCTGGAGTGTAGGTCCGGGGGCCCCATATGGCTACACCTTC